Listed below are T cell receptor beta chains from one sample, sequenced in a study of CXCR3 chemokines and chemotherapy response in bladder cancer. TCRdb redid the calling of the PCR reads with MiXCR, one entry per CDR3 protein. Here the sample spans about 13,000 distinct CDR3 sequences, around an eighth being singletons. The specimen was obtained from a patient whose treatment included neoadjuvant chemotherapy. Receptors originate from a human donor with bladder cancer that did not respond to neoadjuvant chemotherapy. Each CDR3 is given with its conserved first and last residue. Fields, in order: clone size, D gene, J gene, V gene, CDR3 protein. A D gene is named only where the DNA matches it firmly. Expanded clones are given a class, and other clones once, few, many or no size at all.

many | - | TRBJ1-6 | TRBV6-2/TRBV6-3 | CASSWDKVTSSYNSPLHF
medium-sized | TRBD2 | TRBJ2-1 | TRBV6-1 | CASRLGGSYNEQFF
many | - | TRBJ2-7 | TRBV6-1 | CASTSGDSYEQYF
many | - | TRBJ1-1 | TRBV7-2 | CASSLSNRKDTEAFF
many | - | TRBJ2-5 | TRBV27 | CASGPFGATQETQYF
many | TRBD2 | TRBJ2-1 | TRBV5-6 | CASRFSGGSSYNEQFF
many | TRBD1 | TRBJ1-5 | TRBV19 | CASSIGQGRSQPQHF
many | - | TRBJ2-5 | TRBV18 | CASSPPQGREETQYF
few | TRBD2 | TRBJ2-5 | TRBV11-1 | CASSPTSGPRETQYF
many | TRBD1 | TRBJ2-3 | TRBV19 | CASSWGQGKADTQYF
many | TRBD2 | TRBJ2-7 | TRBV7-9 | CASSLAGGGPSYEQYF
many | TRBD2 | TRBJ2-7 | TRBV19 | CASSIDAGGTYEQYF
- | TRBD2 | TRBJ2-2 | TRBV11-2 | CASSLVIVTSGATGELFF
- | - | TRBJ1-2 | TRBV10-3 | CATKHRTARGDGYTF
- | - | TRBJ2-3 | TRBV4-2 | CASSQEVLAGSTDTQYF
few | TRBD2 | TRBJ2-3 | TRBV10-3 | CAIRTSGATDTQYF
many | - | TRBJ1-5 | TRBV6-6 | CASSYPGGAYSNQPQHF
medium-sized | TRBD1 | TRBJ1-5 | TRBV6-5 | CASSEKQGAWNQPQHF
medium-sized | - | TRBJ1-5 | TRBV6-2/TRBV6-3 | CASNPGGLSQPQHF
many | - | TRBJ1-3 | TRBV12-3/TRBV12-4 | CASSLSGNTIYF
many | TRBD1 | TRBJ1-5 | TRBV27 | CASSFLPTGESNQPQHF
many | TRBD1 | TRBJ2-5 | TRBV10-3 | CAIKPQGGGETQYF
many | - | TRBJ2-7 | TRBV6-1 | CASRQGVPYEQYF
medium-sized | TRBD1 | TRBJ1-1 | TRBV18 | CASSPGQDEAFF
many | - | TRBJ2-2 | TRBV6-6 | CAEAGENTGELFF
many | TRBD2 | TRBJ2-3 | TRBV7-2 | CASSLVLAGGASGTDTQYF
many | - | TRBJ2-2 | TRBV11-2 | CASSLTQGDTGELFF
many | - | TRBJ1-5 | TRBV19 | CASSIDHRGDTNQPQHF
medium-sized | - | TRBJ2-3 | TRBV7-2 | CASSLPRTGSTDTQYF
few | TRBD1 | TRBJ1-1 | TRBV12-3/TRBV12-4 | CASSLEGAVAFF
- | TRBD1 | TRBJ2-7 | TRBV6-6 | CASRYWTGGQQYF
many | - | TRBJ2-2 | TRBV12-3/TRBV12-4 | CASKQGTFVTGELFF
- | TRBD1 | TRBJ2-5 | TRBV9 | CASSVVRDSQETQYF
- | - | TRBJ1-5 | TRBV6-2/TRBV6-3 | CASSYWQGNQPQHF
few | - | TRBJ2-5 | TRBV12-3/TRBV12-4 | CASSFRVGEETQYF
many | - | TRBJ1-5 | TRBV19 | CASNPDINQPQHF
many | TRBD1 | TRBJ2-1 | TRBV6-6 | CASATGGSYNEQFF
many | - | TRBJ1-2 | TRBV27 | CASSYAPTGMAGAHNYGYTF
many | - | TRBJ1-2 | TRBV10-3 | CAISEPFYGYTF
many | - | TRBJ1-6 | TRBV7-2 | CASSLFREPLHF
many | - | TRBJ1-3 | TRBV18 | CASPIGNTIYF
few | TRBD1 | TRBJ2-7 | TRBV28 | CASSGDRSGHEQYF
medium-sized | - | TRBJ1-2 | TRBV6-1 | CASSQLHRANYGYTF
- | - | TRBJ2-1 | TRBV25-1 | CASSDLARGKQFF
- | - | TRBJ1-1 | TRBV11-2 | CASSSYRVAFF
few | - | TRBJ2-7 | TRBV19 | CASSWTVSYEQYF
many | TRBD2 | TRBJ2-5 | TRBV7-2 | CASTLSGGLLRETQYF
many | TRBD2 | TRBJ2-4 | TRBV6-2/TRBV6-3 | CASSAPLGSVAGGGTKNIQYF
many | - | TRBJ2-1 | TRBV18 | CASSPPTGFGDEQFF
many | TRBD2 | TRBJ2-3 | TRBV19 | CASSTSGGRDTQYF
many | - | TRBJ2-5 | TRBV6-5 | CASSYDLWGTQETQYF
many | - | TRBJ1-2 | TRBV6-2/TRBV6-3 | CASGRDYGYTF
many | TRBD1 | TRBJ1-5 | TRBV6-1 | CASSELNGQGNQPQHF